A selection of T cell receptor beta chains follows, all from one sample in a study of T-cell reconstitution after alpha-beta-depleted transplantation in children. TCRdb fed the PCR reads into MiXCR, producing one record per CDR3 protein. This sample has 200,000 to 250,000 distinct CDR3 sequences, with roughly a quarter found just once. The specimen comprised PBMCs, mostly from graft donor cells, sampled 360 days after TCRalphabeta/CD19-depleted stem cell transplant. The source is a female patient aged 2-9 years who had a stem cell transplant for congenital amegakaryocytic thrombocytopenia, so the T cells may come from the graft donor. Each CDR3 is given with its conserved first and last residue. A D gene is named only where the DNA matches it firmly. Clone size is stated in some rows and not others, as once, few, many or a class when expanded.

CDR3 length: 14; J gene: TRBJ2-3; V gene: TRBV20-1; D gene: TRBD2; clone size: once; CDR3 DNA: TGCAGTGTTAAAGCGGGAGCGGGCACAGATACGCAGTATTTT; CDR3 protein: CSVKAGAGTDTQYF
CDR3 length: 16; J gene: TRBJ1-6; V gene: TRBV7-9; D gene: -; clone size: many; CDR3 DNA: TGTGCCAGCAGCTTTAGTCTCGAGAGGGAGGATTCACCCCTCCACTTT; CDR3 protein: CASSFSLEREDSPLHF
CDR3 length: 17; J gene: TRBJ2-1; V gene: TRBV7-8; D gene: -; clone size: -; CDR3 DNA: TGTGCCAGCAGCTTAGTGAGTGCGGGGCTCTCCTACAATGAGCAGTTCTTC; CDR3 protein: CASSLVSAGLSYNEQFF
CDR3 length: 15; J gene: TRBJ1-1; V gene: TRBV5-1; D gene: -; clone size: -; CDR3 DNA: TGCGCCAGCAGCTTGGATGGGGTGGGGAACACTGAAGCTTTCTTT; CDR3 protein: CASSLDGVGNTEAFF
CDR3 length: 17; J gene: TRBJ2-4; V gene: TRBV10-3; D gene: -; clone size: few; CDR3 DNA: TGTGCCATCAGTGCAGAGGGGTGGGTGACAGCCAAAAACATTCAGTACTTC; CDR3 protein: CAISAEGWVTAKNIQYF
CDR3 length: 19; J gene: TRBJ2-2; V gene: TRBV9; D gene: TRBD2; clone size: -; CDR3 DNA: TGTGCCAGCAGTCGGAGGGCTAGCGGGAGCGGGAAGAACACCGGGGAGCTGTTTTTT; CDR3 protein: CASSRRASGSGKNTGELFF
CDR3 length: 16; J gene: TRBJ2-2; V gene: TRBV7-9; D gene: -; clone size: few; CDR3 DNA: TGTGCCAGCAGCGCTCGTGGGGTCCTCAGCGCCGGGGAGCTGTTTTTT; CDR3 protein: CASSARGVLSAGELFF
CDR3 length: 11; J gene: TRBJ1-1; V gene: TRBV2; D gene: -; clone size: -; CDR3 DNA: TGTGCCAGCAGTGCAAATCGAGAGGCTTTCTTT; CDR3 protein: CASSANREAFF
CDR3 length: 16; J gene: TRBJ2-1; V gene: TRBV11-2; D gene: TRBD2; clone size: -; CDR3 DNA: TGTGCCAGCAGCTGGGGGAGGGGTTCCCTCTACATTGAGCAGTTCTTC; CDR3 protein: CASSWGRGSLYIEQFF
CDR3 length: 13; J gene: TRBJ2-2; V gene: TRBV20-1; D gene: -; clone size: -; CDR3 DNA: TGCAGTGCTAGAGTCCTAAACACCGGGGAGCTGTTTTTT; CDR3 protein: CSARVLNTGELFF
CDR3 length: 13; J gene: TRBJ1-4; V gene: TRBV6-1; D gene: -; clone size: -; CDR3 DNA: TGTGCCAGCAGTGAGGAGGCAAGGGAAAAACTGTTTTTT; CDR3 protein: CASSEEAREKLFF
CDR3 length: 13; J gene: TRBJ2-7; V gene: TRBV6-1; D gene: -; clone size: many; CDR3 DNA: TGTGCCAGCAGGCCGAGTTGGGACAACGAGCAGTACTTC; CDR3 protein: CASRPSWDNEQYF
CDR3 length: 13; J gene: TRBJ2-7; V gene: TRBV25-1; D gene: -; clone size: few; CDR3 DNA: TGTGCCAGCAGTGAAACGAGCAGGGGAGAGCAGTACTTC; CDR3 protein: CASSETSRGEQYF
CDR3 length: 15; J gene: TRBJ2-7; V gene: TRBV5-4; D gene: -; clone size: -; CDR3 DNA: TGTGCCAGCAGCCTTGATCCAGGACTAATCTACGAGCAGTACTTC; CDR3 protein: CASSLDPGLIYEQYF
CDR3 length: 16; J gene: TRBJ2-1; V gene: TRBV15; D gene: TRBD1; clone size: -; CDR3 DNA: TGTGCCACCAGCAGATCGAAGGGACAGGGATTAGATGAGCAGTTCTTC; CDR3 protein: CATSRSKGQGLDEQFF
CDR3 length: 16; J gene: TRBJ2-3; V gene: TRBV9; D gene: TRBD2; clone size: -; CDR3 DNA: TGTGCCAGCAGCGTAGGACTAGCGGGAGGGCCAGATACGCAGTATTTT; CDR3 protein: CASSVGLAGGPDTQYF
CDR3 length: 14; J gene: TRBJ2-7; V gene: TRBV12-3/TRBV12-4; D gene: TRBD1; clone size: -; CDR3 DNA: TGTGCCAGCAGTTATGGGACAGGAAGCTACGAGCAGTACTTC; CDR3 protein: CASSYGTGSYEQYF
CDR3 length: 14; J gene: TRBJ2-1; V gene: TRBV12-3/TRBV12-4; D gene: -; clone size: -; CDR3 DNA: TGTGCCAGCAGCATCTCTGGGGTTTACAATGAGCAGTTCTTC; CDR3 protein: CASSISGVYNEQFF
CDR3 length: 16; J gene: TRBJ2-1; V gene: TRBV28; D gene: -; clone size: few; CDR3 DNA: TGTGCCAGCAGTTTTATGGGGGGACCGATGGGGAATGAGCAGTTCTTC; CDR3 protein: CASSFMGGPMGNEQFF
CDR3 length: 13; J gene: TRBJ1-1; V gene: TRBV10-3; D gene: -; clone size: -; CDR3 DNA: TGTGCCATCAGCGATACACAGAACACTGAAGCTTTCTTT; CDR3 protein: CAISDTQNTEAFF
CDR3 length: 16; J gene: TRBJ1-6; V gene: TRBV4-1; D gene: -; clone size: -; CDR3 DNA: TGCGCCAGCAGCCAAGGTGGGGGTAGGTGGGGTTCACCCCTCCACTTT; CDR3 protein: CASSQGGGRWGSPLHF
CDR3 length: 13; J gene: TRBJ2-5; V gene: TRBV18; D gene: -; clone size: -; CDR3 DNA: TGTGCCAGCTCACCCAGAAGGAATCTTGTTCTCGACTTC; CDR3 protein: CASSPRRNLVLDF
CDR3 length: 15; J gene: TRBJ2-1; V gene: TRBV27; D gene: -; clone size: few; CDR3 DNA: TGTGCCGCATCCCAATGGGTAGCAACCTACAATGAGCAGTTCTTC; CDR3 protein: CAASQWVATYNEQFF
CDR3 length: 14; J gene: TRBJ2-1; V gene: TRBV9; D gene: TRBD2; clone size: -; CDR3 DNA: TGTGCCAGCAGCGTAGGCGGGAGGGGGAATGAGCAGTTCTTC; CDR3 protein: CASSVGGRGNEQFF
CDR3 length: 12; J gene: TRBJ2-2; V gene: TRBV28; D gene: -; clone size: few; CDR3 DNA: TGTGCCAGTAACTGGGACACCGGGGAGCTGTTTTTT; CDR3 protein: CASNWDTGELFF
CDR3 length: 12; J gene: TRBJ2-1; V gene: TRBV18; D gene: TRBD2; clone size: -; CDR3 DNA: TGTGCCAGCTCACGGACTAGAAATGAGCAGTTCTTC; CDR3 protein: CASSRTRNEQFF
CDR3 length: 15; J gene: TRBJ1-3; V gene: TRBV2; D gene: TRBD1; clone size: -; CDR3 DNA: TGTGCCAGCAAGGAGAACAGGGGCTCTGGAAACACCATATATTTT; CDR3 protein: CASKENRGSGNTIYF
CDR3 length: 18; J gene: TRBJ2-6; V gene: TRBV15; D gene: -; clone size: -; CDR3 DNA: TGTGCCACCAGCAGAGACTCCCGCCCCCTCTCTGGGGCCAACGTCCTGACTTTC; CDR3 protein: CATSRDSRPLSGANVLTF
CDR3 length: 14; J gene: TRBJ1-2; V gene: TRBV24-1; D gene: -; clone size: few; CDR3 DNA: TGTGCCACCAGTGACGGTGACGCGAACTATGGCTACACCTTC; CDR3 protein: CATSDGDANYGYTF
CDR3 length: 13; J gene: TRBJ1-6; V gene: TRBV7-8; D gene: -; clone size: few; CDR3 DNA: TGTGCCAGCAGCTTGGAATATAATTCACCCCTCCACTTT; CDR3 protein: CASSLEYNSPLHF
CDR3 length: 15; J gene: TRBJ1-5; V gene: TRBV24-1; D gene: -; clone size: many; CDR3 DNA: TGTGCCACCAGTGGCCCCGGGACGGGTAATCAGCCCCAGCATTTT; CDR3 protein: CATSGPGTGNQPQHF
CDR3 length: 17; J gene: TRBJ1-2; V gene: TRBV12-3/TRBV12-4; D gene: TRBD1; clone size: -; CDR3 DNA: TGTGCCAGCAGTTTAGCGAAGCACCCGGGACAGGGCCATGGCTACACCTTC; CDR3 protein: CASSLAKHPGQGHGYTF
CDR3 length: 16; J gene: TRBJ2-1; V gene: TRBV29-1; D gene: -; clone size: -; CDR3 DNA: TGCAGCGTTGAAGGAACGACGTCTAGGCTTAACAATGAGCAGTTCTTC; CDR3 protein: CSVEGTTSRLNNEQFF
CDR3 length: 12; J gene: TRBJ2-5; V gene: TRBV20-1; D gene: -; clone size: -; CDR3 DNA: TGCAGTGCTAGAGCGACGCGCGAGACCCAGTACTTC; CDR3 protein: CSARATRETQYF
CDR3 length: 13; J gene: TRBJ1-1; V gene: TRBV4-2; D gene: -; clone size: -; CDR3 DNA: TGTGCCAGCAGCCAAGCCCACCAGGCCGCAGCTTTCTTT; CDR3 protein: CASSQAHQAAAFF
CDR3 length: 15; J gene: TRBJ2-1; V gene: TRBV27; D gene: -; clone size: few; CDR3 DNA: TGTGCCAGCAGTTTACGGGGAACCTCCTACAATGAGCAGTTCTTC; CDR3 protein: CASSLRGTSYNEQFF
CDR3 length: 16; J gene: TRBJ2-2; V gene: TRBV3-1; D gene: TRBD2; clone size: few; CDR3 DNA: TGTGCCAGCAGCCAAGATAGCGGGAAGTGGACCGGGGAGCTGTTTTTT; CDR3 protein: CASSQDSGKWTGELFF
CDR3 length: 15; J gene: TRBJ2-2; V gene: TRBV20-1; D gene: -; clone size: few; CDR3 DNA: TGCAGTGCTCAGCAACTAGCAGCTAACACCGGGGAGCTGTTTTTT; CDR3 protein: CSAQQLAANTGELFF
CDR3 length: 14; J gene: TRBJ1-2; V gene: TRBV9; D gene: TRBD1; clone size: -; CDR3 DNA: TGTGCCAGCAGCGCCCGGGACAGAATTATTGGCTACACCTTC; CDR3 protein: CASSARDRIIGYTF
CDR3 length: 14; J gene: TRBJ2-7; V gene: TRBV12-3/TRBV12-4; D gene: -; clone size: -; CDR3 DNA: TGTGCCAGCAGTATTAACGGGGGCAACTACGAGCAGTACTTC; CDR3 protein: CASSINGGNYEQYF
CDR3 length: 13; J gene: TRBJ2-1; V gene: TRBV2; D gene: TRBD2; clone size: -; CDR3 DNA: TGTGCCAAGAGACTAGCGGGGGTCGATGAGCAGTTCTTC; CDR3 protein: CAKRLAGVDEQFF
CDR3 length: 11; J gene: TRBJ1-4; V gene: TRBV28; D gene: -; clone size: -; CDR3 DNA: TGTGCCAGCCGGATGGGTGAAAAACTGTTTTTT; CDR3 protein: CASRMGEKLFF
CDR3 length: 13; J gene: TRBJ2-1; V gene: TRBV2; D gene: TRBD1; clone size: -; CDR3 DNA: TGTGCCAGCAGCGGGACAGGGTCGAATGAGCAGTTCTTC; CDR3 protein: CASSGTGSNEQFF
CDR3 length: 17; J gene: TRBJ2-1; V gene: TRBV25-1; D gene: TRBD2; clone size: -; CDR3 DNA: TGTGCCAGCAGTGAAACCCGACTAGCGGGGGGGCCAGGTGAGCAGTTCTTC; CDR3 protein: CASSETRLAGGPGEQFF
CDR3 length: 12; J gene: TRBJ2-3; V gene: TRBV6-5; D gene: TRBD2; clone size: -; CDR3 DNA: TGTGCCAGCAGGGCGGGGGGGGATACGCAGTATTTT; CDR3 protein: CASRAGGDTQYF
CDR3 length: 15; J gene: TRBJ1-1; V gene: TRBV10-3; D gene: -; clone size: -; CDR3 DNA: TGTGCCATCAGTGAAATTCAGACCAACCCACCTGAAGCTTTCTTT; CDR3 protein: CAISEIQTNPPEAFF
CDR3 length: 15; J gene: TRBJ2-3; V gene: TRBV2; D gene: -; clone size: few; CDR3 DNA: TGTGCCAGCAGTGAAAGGACAGTAAACACAGATACGCAGTATTTT; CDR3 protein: CASSERTVNTDTQYF
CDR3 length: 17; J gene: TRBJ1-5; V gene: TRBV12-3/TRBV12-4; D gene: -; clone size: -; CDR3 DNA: TGTGCCAGCAGTCCCGCGGCGCAACCACCTAGCAATCAGCCCCAGCATTTT; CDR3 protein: CASSPAAQPPSNQPQHF
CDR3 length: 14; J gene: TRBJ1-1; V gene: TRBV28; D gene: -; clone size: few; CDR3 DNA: TGTGCCAGCAGCCACGTATCCCTGAACACTGAAGCTTTCTTT; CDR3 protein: CASSHVSLNTEAFF
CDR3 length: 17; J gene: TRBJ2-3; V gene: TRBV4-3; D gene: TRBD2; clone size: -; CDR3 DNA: TGCGCCAGCAGCCCCCACAGGACTAGCGGAAGCACAGATACGCAGTATTTT; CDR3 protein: CASSPHRTSGSTDTQYF
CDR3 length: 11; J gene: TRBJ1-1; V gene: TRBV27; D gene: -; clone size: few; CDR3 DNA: TGTGCCAGCAGTTTGTACAGCGAAGCTTTCTTT; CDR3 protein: CASSLYSEAFF
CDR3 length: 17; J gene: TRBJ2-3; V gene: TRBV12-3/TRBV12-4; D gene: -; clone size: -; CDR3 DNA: TGTGCCAGCAGTTTAGTCACCACAGGTTGGGGCACAGATACGCAGTATTTT; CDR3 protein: CASSLVTTGWGTDTQYF
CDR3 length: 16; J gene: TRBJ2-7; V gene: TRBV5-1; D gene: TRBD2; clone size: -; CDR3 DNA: TGCGCCAGCAGCCCCAGGACTAGCGCCCAAACCTACGAGCAGTACTTC; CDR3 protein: CASSPRTSAQTYEQYF
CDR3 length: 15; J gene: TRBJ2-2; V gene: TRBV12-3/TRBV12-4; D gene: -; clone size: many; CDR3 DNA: TGTGCCAGCAGCCCCGGGGCTACGGACACCGGGGAGCTGTTTTTT; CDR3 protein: CASSPGATDTGELFF
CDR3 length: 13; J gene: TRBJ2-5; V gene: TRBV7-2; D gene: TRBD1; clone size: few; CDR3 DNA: TGTGCCAGCAGCTCTGACAGGGCGAAGACCCAGTACTTC; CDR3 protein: CASSSDRAKTQYF
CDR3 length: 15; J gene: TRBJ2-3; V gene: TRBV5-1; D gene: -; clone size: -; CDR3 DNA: TGCGCCAGCAGCTTGAACGTCGGGATAGAAGATACGCAGTATTTT; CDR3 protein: CASSLNVGIEDTQYF
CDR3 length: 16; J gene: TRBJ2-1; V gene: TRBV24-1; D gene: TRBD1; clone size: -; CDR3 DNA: TGTGCCACCAGTGATCTTCCCCCGGGACAGGGCAATGAGCAGTTCTTC; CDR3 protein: CATSDLPPGQGNEQFF
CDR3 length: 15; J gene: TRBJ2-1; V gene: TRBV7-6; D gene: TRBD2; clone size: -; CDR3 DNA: TGTGCCAGCAGCGGACTAGCGGGGGGGCCCGGTGAGCAGTTCTTC; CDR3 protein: CASSGLAGGPGEQFF
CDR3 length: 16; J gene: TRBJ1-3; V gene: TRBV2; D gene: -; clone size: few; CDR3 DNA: TGTGCCAGCAGCGAACGGTTCGGAGCTGGAGGAAACACCATATATTTT; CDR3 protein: CASSERFGAGGNTIYF
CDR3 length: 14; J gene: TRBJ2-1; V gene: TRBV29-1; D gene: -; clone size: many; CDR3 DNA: TGCAGCGTTGAAGATGAAGCGGCCCTCAATGAGCAGTTCTTC; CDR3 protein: CSVEDEAALNEQFF